This T cell receptor (beta chain) was sequenced for a study of T cells in Graves' hyperthyroidism and ophthalmopathy. The study's findings and limits: Clonotypes that were expanded in thyroid above 0.001 mostly appeared in blood too.

Trimming shortened V by 4 bases and J by 0 bases, and 7 bases separated the two germline ends. The germline CDR1 and CDR2 sequences are SGHAT and FQNNGV. The CDR3 has 14 residues. RNA transcripts were the template for amplifying TCR beta CDR3 regions. RT-PCR in the first round (using the HTBI primer set) targeted the TCR CDR3. TCRdb re-analysed the multiplex PCR reads in MiXCR, keeping a single row per CDR3 protein. The data hold about 420,000 distinct CDR3 sequences, with roughly an eighth observed a single time. This clonotype has at least ten counts. What it recognizes is unknown. This chain links TRBV11-2 with TRBJ2-4; D gene unclear. The source is a woman aged 18-29 years with Graves' hyperthyroidism. The sequenced sample was blood. CDR3 in amino acids: CASSSRLAKNIQYF. The CDR3 coding sequence is TGTGCCAGCAGCTCTCGGCTAGCCAAAAACATTCAGTACTTC.